This TCR beta chain derives from a study of blood T cells in healthy people across ages (dated by TCRdb to between 2015 and 2016). Looking at the study overall: In model experiments, template switching captured roughly one uniquely barcoded TCR beta cDNA molecule for every two T cells. To track age-related changes in TCR beta repertoire diversity, the study relied on deep sequencing normalized with unique cDNA molecular identifiers. The donors were split into four age groups: young (average 16 years), middle-aged (39), aged (approximately 59) and long-lived (more than 80). Donors of different ages were randomly distributed across sequencing lanes to avoid experimental bias. The study analyzed two additional independent replicas of 1 million unique cDNA reads from the same blood draw for two donors, one aged 18 to 30 and one aged 80 or older. Results and caveats for the whole study, not just this receptor: Compared with the aged group, the long-lived group had more naive CD4+ T cells, fewer expanded clones and increased TCR diversity, suggesting age selection. Observed TCR beta diversity per million T cells fell roughly linearly with age, and a significant reduction was already apparent by age roughly 41. Since profiling was done on bulk unsorted PBMCs, naive and antigen-experienced compartments could not be conclusively compared. Total diversity estimates from one million sequenced T cells were considered lower bounds and underestimates. The percentage of naive T cells measured by flow cytometry correlated strongly with observed TCR beta diversity. Donor CMV infection status was unknown, potentially confounding age-related changes in expanded clonotypes.

To prepare the library, 5' RACE was applied. The second PCR ran for roughly 7 to 12 cycles and used a J-beta primer mix along with a sample-barcoded 5' primer. A unique molecular identifier was introduced onto each TCR beta cDNA molecule by a template-switch 5' adaptor carrying 12 random nucleotides. Each sample yielded at least 3 million CDR3-containing paired-end reads. First-strand cDNA was synthesized from all RNA with the Mint cDNA synthesis kit, primed by a TRBC-specific oligonucleotide. Following uracil-DNA glycosylase treatment, all cDNA underwent a first 18-cycle PCR with the universal primers M1SS and BC2_uni_R. In the source study's methods: Each sample was normalized by randomly selecting 1 million high-quality reads, each carrying a distinct molecular identifier. Instead of being binned into consensus sequences, reads with shared molecular identifiers were discarded. MiTCR, with a Q25 quality threshold and the strictest error-elimination algorithm, was used for CDR3 identification, clonotype clustering and error correction. Lower-bound total TCR beta diversity was estimated with a nonparametric unseen species model using Euler transformation. The public reads were run again by TCRdb, first through fastp at Q25 and then through MiXCR, and only productive beta chains were kept. Rows matching on CDR3 protein sequence are summarized as one entry with the most common DNA and genes. These V and J calls rely on TCRdb rather than the paper's analysis. The sample yields some 1,800,000 distinct CDR3 sequences; about two fifths were counted once. The top ten hold about 23% of the sample.

The donors were about 40 Caucasian individuals from Russia, aged 6 to 90 years, who were systemically healthy. Each donor gave around 9.9 milliliters of peripheral blood, collected into EDTA-treated Vacutainer tubes. Ficoll-Paque density-gradient centrifugation was used to isolate PBMCs, with at least 7 million obtained per sample. Trizol reagent was used to extract total RNA from the PBMCs, yielding at least 5.5 micrograms per sample. For every donor, flow cytometry on a PBMC aliquot measured the percentage of naive CD45RAhigh/CD27high T cells. CDR1 and CDR2 were assigned from the germline V gene (reference sequence) as MNHNY and SVGAGI. The V end loses 8 bases and the J end loses 0 bases, and a stretch of 10 bases separates them. From the cysteine through the phenylalanine, the CDR3 covers 13 amino acids. Only the CDR3 region is kept as DNA, spanning 39 bases read in frame from base 1. This clonotype was seen only a few times. It has no known antigen specificity. There are no base qualities to consult, and no much larger clone falls within one base.

The rearranged segments are TRBV6-6 and TRBJ1-1; the best D guess is TRBD1, with 5 bases matching. The receptor was derived from a human donor in good health. Source material: blood. The nucleotide sequence reads as follows: TGTGCCAGCCCGTCAGGGCTGAACACTGAAGCTTTCTTT. It translates as CASPSGLNTEAFF.